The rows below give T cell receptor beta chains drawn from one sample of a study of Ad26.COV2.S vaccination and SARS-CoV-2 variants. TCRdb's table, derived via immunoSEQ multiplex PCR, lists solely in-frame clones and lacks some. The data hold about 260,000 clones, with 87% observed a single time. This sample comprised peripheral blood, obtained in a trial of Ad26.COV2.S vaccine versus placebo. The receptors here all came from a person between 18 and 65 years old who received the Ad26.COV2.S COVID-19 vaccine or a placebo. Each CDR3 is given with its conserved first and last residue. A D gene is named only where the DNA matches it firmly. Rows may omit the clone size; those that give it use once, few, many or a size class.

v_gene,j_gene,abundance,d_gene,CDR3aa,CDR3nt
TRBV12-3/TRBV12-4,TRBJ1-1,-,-,CASISQNTEAFF,TGTGCCAGCATTTCCCAGAACACTGAAGCTTTCTTT
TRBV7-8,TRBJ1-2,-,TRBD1,CASSLEGLGTAYGYTF,TGTGCCAGCAGCTTAGAAGGTTTAGGGACAGCCTATGGCTACACCTTC
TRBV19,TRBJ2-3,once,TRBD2,CASSPSAGTTDTQYF,TGTGCCAGTAGTCCCTCAGCGGGGACCACAGATACGCAGTATTTT
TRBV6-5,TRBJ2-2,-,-,CASSYGTGELFF,TGTGCCAGCAGTTACGGCACCGGGGAGCTGTTTTTT
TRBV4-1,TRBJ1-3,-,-,CASSPSAAGNTIYF,TGCGCCAGCAGCCCGAGTGCAGCTGGAAACACCATATATTTT
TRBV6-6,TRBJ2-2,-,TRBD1,CASSYSGGLGGELFF,TGTGCCAGCAGTTACTCAGGGGGCCTGGGCGGGGAGCTGTTTTTT
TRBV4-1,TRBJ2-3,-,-,CASSRQVTDTQYF,TGCGCCAGCAGCCGACAGGTCACAGATACGCAGTATTTT
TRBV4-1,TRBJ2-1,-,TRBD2,CASSQTSGRGNEQFF,TGCGCCAGCAGCCAAACTAGCGGGAGGGGGAATGAGCAGTTCTTC
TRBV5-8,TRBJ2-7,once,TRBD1,CASSSGQGAAYEQYF,TGTGCCAGCAGCTCAGGACAGGGGGCGGCCTACGAGCAGTACTTC
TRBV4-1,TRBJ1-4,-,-,CASSQGRGFNEKLFF,TGCGCCAGCAGCCAGGGGAGGGGCTTTAATGAAAAACTGTTTTTT
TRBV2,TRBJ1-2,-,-,CASSVTAANYGYTF,TGTGCCAGCAGTGTGACAGCAGCTAACTATGGCTACACCTTC
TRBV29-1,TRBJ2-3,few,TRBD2,CSVEGLAGQTDTQYF,TGCAGCGTTGAGGGACTAGCGGGGCAGACAGATACGCAGTATTTT
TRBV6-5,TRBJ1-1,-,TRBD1,CASSLTGTAEAFF,TGTGCCAGCAGCCTGACAGGGACAGCTGAAGCTTTCTTT
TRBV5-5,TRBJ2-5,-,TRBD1,CASSRGTGVETQYF,TGTGCCAGCAGCCGAGGGACAGGGGTAGAGACCCAGTACTTC
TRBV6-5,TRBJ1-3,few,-,CASSQDRYSGNTIYF,TGTGCCAGCAGTCAGGACAGATACTCTGGAAACACCATATATTTT
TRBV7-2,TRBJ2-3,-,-,CASSPERADTQYF,TGTGCCAGCAGCCCCGAGCGGGCGGATACGCAGTATTTT
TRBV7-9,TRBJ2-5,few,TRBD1,CASSPAGGTQYF,TGTGCCAGCAGCCCCGCAGGGGGGACCCAGTACTTC
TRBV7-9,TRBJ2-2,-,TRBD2,CASSLGGLAGISGELFF,TGTGCCAGCAGCTTAGGGGGACTAGCGGGAATCTCCGGGGAGCTGTTTTTT
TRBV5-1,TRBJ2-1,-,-,CASSLEPGPPYNEQFF,TGCGCCAGCAGCTTGGAGCCGGGCCCACCCTACAATGAGCAGTTCTTC
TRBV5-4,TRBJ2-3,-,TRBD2,CASSFAIPLAGGDTQYF,TGTGCCAGCAGCTTCGCGATTCCATTAGCGGGAGGAGATACGCAGTATTTT
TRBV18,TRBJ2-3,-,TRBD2,CASSTGGGRTPPDTQYF,TGTGCCAGCTCGACCGGGGGCGGGAGGACTCCACCGGATACGCAGTATTTT
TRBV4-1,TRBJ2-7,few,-,CASSQDPRQDPFYEQYF,TGCGCCAGCAGCCAAGATCCTCGACAGGACCCCTTTTACGAGCAGTACTTC
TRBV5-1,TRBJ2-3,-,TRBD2,CASSLEGLAGGTDTQYF,TGCGCCAGCAGCTTGGAGGGTCTAGCGGGAGGCACAGATACGCAGTATTTT